This T cell receptor (beta chain) was recovered during a study of T-cell memory formation after mild COVID-19 (TCRdb year 2021). Regarding the study in general: Most TCR sequence clusters were specific to one of the two donors. The cohort comprised two young, previously healthy adult volunteers, one female and one male. T-cell clones expanding and contracting after mild COVID-19 in a couple of donors were tracked by longitudinal TCRalpha and TCRbeta repertoire sequencing. The investigation overall reported the following: Some responding clones were found in pre-infection memory, which suggests that pre-existing cross-reactive memory T cells took part in the SARS-CoV-2 response. Contracting CD4+ clones were located mainly in the CM and EM memory subsets, whereas CD8+ clones were found to be enriched in EMRA. SARS-CoV-2 specificity of the second-wave clones peaking on day 37 was not confirmed. Balanced CD4/CD8 phenotypes were observed for clones contracting from day 15 to 85, whereas a bias towards CD4+ was observed for a second wave of clones expanding from day 15 to 37. The study covered only a couple of mild cases, and larger cohorts including severe cases with pre-infection samples were considered necessary.

TCRdb lists the instrument as Illumina NovaSeq 6000. Using 5'RACE with constant-segment primers, TCRalpha and TCRbeta cDNA libraries were constructed, with sample barcodes and unique molecular identifiers added in the process. RNA was extracted from every sample with Trizol reagent. Libraries were amplified in two PCR steps, with a second sample barcode and Illumina TruSeq adapters added in the second step. Sequencing of libraries was performed on an Illumina NovaSeq with 2 x 150 bp paired-end reads. The authors processed their data as follows. The reads were demultiplexed and collapsed into UMI-guided consensus sequences using migec v1.2.7. Using mixcr v2.1.11, the UMI consensuses were aligned to TRA and TRB V and J templates and assembled into clonotypes. Expanded or contracted clonotypes were those called significant by both edgeR and NoisET, with noise models trained on biological replicates. For edgeR calls, the cutoffs were a false discovery rate-adjusted p below 0.01 and a log2 fold-change threshold of 1. As an exploratory analysis of dynamics, max-normalized trajectories of the 1000 most abundant clonotypes were examined with PCA combined with hierarchical clustering. Each responding clone was given a CD4 or CD8 phenotype based on the CD4+ and CD8+ repertoires, which had been sequenced separately. Starting from the raw public reads, TCRdb applied fastp trimming at Q25, assembled clones with MiXCR and retained in-frame beta chains. For every CDR3 protein sequence, its rows merge into one entry that carries the most common genes and DNA. The V and J calls shown here were made by TCRdb, not taken from the authors' results. This sample has about 200,000 distinct CDR3 sequences in its table, and 9.5% of those were observed once. The ten biggest clones cover 3.5% to 4% of the sample.

The CDR3 covers 15 residues, taking in both the cysteine and the phenylalanine. The kept DNA is CDR3 alone, 45 bases in frame from the first base. CDR1 SGHRS and CDR2 YFSETQ were looked up in the germline V gene. Trimming at the junction amounts to 0 bases on V and 4 bases on J, and the germline ends lie 11 bases apart. Ficoll-Paque density gradient centrifugation was the method used to isolate PBMCs. In its sample, this clonotype was seen many times. The specificity of this receptor is unknown. The sample holds no much larger clone one base away, and base qualities are not on file. The source material was PBMCs or a T cell subset sorted from them (not recorded which). The sequence was collected from a young man who had mild COVID-19 (a few samples of this study predate the infection). The sample titles of this study are shuffled in the database, so cell type and time point are left out; the donor was told from shared clones. The chain is made from TRBV5-1 and TRBJ1-3; TRBD1 is possibly the D segment (6 matching bases). For the CDR3, the sequence is CASSLAGGHGNTIYF. The bases read TGCGCCAGCAGCTTGGCTGGGGGGCACGGAAACACCATATATTTT.